This T cell receptor beta chain was observed in a study of T cells after yellow fever vaccination. Study-wide results and limits: Bulk-population clonotypes that are abundant could appear as contaminants in FACS-sorted repertoires.

5'RACE template switching generated TCR cDNA, adding a universal primer site and UMIs. Via MiXCR, TCRdb re-called the 5' RACE reads, giving one row per CDR3 protein. The table shows 250,000 to 400,000 distinct CDR3 sequences, with around 4.4% occurring only once. This clonotype showed up many times. The antigen is not known. Trimming removed 0 bases at V and 5 bases at J, with 10 bases between. This CDR3 is built from 14 residues. The germline V gene encodes CDR1 SGHDN and CDR2 FVKESK. The chain joins TRBV14 to TRBJ2-5; D gene ambiguous. The sequence derives from a man between 18 and 29 years old who received the YFV17D yellow fever vaccine. Sequenced material: PBMCs, taken 15 days after the yellow fever booster vaccination. This chain's CDR3 is CASSQDPVGETQYF. In DNA form, the CDR3 reads TGTGCCAGCAGCCAAGATCCAGTGGGGGAGACCCAGTACTTC.